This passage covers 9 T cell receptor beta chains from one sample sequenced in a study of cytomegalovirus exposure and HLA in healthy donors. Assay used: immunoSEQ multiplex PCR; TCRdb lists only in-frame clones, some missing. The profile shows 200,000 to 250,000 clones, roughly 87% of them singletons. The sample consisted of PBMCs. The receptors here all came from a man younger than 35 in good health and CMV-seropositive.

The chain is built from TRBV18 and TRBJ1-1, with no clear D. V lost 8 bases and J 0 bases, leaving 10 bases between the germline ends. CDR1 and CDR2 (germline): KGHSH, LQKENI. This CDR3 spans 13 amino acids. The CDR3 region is CASVQRVNTEAFF. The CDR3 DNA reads TGTGCCAGCGTACAGAGAGTGAACACTGAAGCTTTCTTT.

DNA of the CDR3: TGTGCCTGGAGTCCCCCCGGGGGGGGGACCGGGGAGCTGTTTTTT. Protein: CAWSPPGGGTGELFF. The chain combines TRBV30 with TRBJ2-2; 8 nucleotides align to TRBD2. J gave up 5 bases and V 2 bases, and 7 bases lay outside the gene matches. There are 15 residues in the CDR3. Germline-derived CDR1 and CDR2 are GTSNPN and SVGIG (reference sequence). The entire variable domain, with the rest obtained from reference TRBV30 and TRBJ2-2, is as follows: SQTIHQWPATLVQPVGSPLSLECTVEGTSNPNLYWYRQAAGRGLQLLFYSVGIGQISSEVPQNLSASRPQDRQFILSSKKLLLSDSGFYLCAWSPPGGGTGELFFGEGSRLTVL.

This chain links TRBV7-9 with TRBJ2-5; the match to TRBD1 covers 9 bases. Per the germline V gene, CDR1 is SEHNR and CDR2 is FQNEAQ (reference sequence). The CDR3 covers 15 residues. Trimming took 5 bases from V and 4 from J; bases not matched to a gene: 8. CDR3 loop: CASSLATGQGETQYF. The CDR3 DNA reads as TGTGCCAGCAGCCTTGCTACGGGACAGGGAGAGACCCAGTACTTC.

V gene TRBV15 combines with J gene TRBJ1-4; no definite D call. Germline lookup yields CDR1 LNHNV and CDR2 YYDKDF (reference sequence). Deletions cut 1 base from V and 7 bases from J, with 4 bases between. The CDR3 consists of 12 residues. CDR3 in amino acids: CATSRGGEKLFF. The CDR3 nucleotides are TGTGCCACCAGCAGAGGGGGTGAAAAACTGTTTTTT.

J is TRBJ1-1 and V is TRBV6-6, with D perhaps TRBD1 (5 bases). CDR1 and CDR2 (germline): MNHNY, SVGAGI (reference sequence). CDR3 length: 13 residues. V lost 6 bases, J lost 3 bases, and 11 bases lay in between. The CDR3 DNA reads TGTGCCAGCAGGGCCCAGGGTCACACTGAAGCTTTCTTT. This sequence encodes CASRAQGHTEAFF.

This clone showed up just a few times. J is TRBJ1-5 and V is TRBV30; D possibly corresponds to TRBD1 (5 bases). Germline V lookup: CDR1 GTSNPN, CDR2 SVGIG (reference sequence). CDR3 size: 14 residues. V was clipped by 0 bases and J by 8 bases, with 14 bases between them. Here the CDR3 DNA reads TGTGCCTGGAGTGTACCAGGGAGGCCAAAGCCCCAGCATTTT. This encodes CAWSVPGRPKPQHF. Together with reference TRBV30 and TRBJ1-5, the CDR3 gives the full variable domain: SQTIHQWPATLVQPVGSPLSLECTVEGTSNPNLYWYRQAAGRGLQLLFYSVGIGQISSEVPQNLSASRPQDRQFILSSKKLLLSDSGFYLCAWSVPGRPKPQHFGDGTRLSIL.

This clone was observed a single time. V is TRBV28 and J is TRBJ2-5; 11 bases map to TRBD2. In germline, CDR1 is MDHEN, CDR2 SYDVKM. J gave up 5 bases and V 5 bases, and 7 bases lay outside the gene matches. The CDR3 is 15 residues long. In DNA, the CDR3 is TGTGCCAGCAGTCCGTTAGCGGGAGGGACGGAGACCCAGTACTTC. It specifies CASSPLAGGTETQYF.

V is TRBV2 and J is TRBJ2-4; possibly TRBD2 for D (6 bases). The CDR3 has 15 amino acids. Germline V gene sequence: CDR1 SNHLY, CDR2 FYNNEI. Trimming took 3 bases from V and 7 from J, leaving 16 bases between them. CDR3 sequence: CASSDRWVGRNIQYF. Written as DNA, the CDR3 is TGTGCCAGCAGTGATCGGTGGGTGGGGAGGAACATTCAGTACTTC. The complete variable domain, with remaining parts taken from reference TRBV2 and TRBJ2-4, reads EPEVTQTPSHQVTQMGQEVILRCVPISNHLYFYWYRQILGQKVEFLVSFYNNEISEKSEIFDDQFSVERPDGSNFTLKIRSTKLEDSAMYFCASSDRWVGRNIQYFGAGTRLSVL.

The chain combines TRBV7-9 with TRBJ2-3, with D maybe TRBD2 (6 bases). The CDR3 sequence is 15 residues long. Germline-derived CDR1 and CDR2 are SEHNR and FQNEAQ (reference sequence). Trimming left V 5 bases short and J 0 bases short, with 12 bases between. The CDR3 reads CASSPDYTSTDTQYF. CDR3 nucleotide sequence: TGTGCCAGCAGCCCGGACTACACTAGCACAGATACGCAGTATTTT.